The rows below give T cell receptor beta chains drawn from one sample of a study of T-cell reconstitution after alpha-beta-depleted transplantation in children. TCRdb re-called the PCR reads through MiXCR, storing one row per CDR3 protein. The sample comprises 600,000 to 800,000 distinct CDR3 sequences, about an eighth of which are singletons, and 0.65% to 0.9% rests with the top ten. The specimen was PBMCs, collected before TCRalphabeta/CD19-depleted stem cell transplant. The receptors come from a girl aged 2-10 years with congenital amegakaryocytic thrombocytopenia, due to receive a stem cell transplant. Each CDR3 is given with its conserved first and last residue. The order of the fields is CDR3 length, J gene, V gene, D gene, clone size, CDR3 protein, CDR3 DNA. D genes are given only for firm matches. The listing skips clone size in some rows; elsewhere it reads once, few, many or a size class.

len: 20; j_gene: TRBJ2-1; v_gene: TRBV11-1; d_gene: TRBD2; abundance: few; CDR3aa: CASSLVKGLYEAGVLNEQFF; CDR3nt: TGTGCCAGCAGCTTAGTAAAGGGTCTGTATGAAGCGGGAGTCCTAAATGAGCAGTTCTTC
len: 15; j_gene: TRBJ1-1; v_gene: TRBV7-6; d_gene: NA; abundance: few; CDR3aa: CASSFSSGGNTEAFF; CDR3nt: TGTGCCAGCAGCTTTTCATCTGGTGGAAACACTGAAGCTTTCTTT
len: 14; j_gene: TRBJ2-7; v_gene: TRBV4-1; d_gene: NA; abundance: few; CDR3aa: CASTREVSSYEQYF; CDR3nt: TGCGCCAGCACAAGGGAAGTCAGCTCCTACGAGCAGTACTTC
len: 13; j_gene: TRBJ1-2; v_gene: TRBV12-3/TRBV12-4; d_gene: NA; abundance: many; CDR3aa: CASSPAGAYGYTF; CDR3nt: TGTGCCAGCAGTCCTGCCGGGGCCTATGGCTACACCTTC
len: 15; j_gene: TRBJ2-2; v_gene: TRBV7-9; d_gene: TRBD1; abundance: many; CDR3aa: CASSRRDREGGELFF; CDR3nt: TGTGCCAGCAGCCGCCGGGACAGGGAAGGCGGGGAGCTGTTTTTT
len: 15; j_gene: TRBJ2-1; v_gene: TRBV5-1; d_gene: NA; abundance: many; CDR3aa: CASSLTGSKNNEQFF; CDR3nt: TGCGCCAGCAGCTTGACCGGATCGAAGAACAATGAGCAGTTCTTC
len: 13; j_gene: TRBJ1-1; v_gene: TRBV29-1; d_gene: TRBD1; abundance: NA; CDR3aa: CSVHRGLNTEAFF; CDR3nt: TGCAGCGTCCACAGGGGCCTGAATACTGAAGCTTTCTTT
len: 14; j_gene: TRBJ1-2; v_gene: TRBV5-1; d_gene: NA; abundance: few; CDR3aa: CASSEEGLDYGYTF; CDR3nt: TGCGCCAGCAGCGAGGAGGGTTTGGACTATGGCTACACCTTC
len: 18; j_gene: TRBJ2-1; v_gene: TRBV12-3/TRBV12-4; d_gene: TRBD2; abundance: many; CDR3aa: CASSLSFAGEVPYNEQFF; CDR3nt: TGTGCCAGCAGTTTGAGCTTTGCGGGAGAGGTCCCTTACAATGAGCAGTTCTTC
len: 16; j_gene: TRBJ2-7; v_gene: TRBV27; d_gene: TRBD2; abundance: few; CDR3aa: CASSDIAGGPPREQYF; CDR3nt: TGTGCCAGCAGTGATATAGCGGGAGGGCCCCCTCGCGAGCAGTACTTC
len: 17; j_gene: TRBJ2-7; v_gene: TRBV28; d_gene: TRBD2; abundance: few; CDR3aa: CASSFSVAGVYPHEQYF; CDR3nt: TGTGCCAGCAGTTTCTCGGTAGCGGGAGTTTATCCCCACGAGCAGTACTTC
len: 13; j_gene: TRBJ2-5; v_gene: TRBV20-1; d_gene: NA; abundance: NA; CDR3aa: CSASAGGEETQYF; CDR3nt: TGCAGTGCTAGTGCCGGGGGAGAAGAGACCCAGTACTTC
len: 13; j_gene: TRBJ2-7; v_gene: TRBV28; d_gene: NA; abundance: NA; CDR3aa: CASSPQYAYEQYF; CDR3nt: TGTGCCAGCAGTCCCCAATACGCTTATGAGCAGTACTTC
len: 8; j_gene: TRBJ2-4; v_gene: TRBV5-1; d_gene: NA; abundance: many; CDR3aa: CASTCPYF; CDR3nt: TGCGCCAGCACCTGTCCTTACTTC
len: 15; j_gene: TRBJ1-5; v_gene: TRBV15; d_gene: TRBD1; abundance: few; CDR3aa: CATSRPDRAGQPQHF; CDR3nt: TGTGCCACCAGCAGACCGGACAGGGCAGGTCAGCCCCAGCATTTT
len: 14; j_gene: TRBJ2-2; v_gene: TRBV12-3/TRBV12-4; d_gene: NA; abundance: many; CDR3aa: CASSIGLLTGELFF; CDR3nt: TGTGCCAGTTCGATCGGCCTTCTCACCGGGGAGCTGTTTTTT
len: 13; j_gene: TRBJ2-7; v_gene: TRBV15; d_gene: NA; abundance: few; CDR3aa: CATSTLSGNEQYF; CDR3nt: TGTGCCACCAGCACCTTATCGGGGAACGAGCAGTACTTC
len: 14; j_gene: TRBJ1-2; v_gene: TRBV3-1; d_gene: TRBD1; abundance: NA; CDR3aa: CASSQDLTGFGYTF; CDR3nt: TGTGCCAGCAGCCAAGATCTGACAGGGTTTGGCTACACCTTC
len: 13; j_gene: TRBJ1-6; v_gene: TRBV20-1; d_gene: NA; abundance: few; CDR3aa: CSAIRTENSPLHF; CDR3nt: TGCAGTGCTATAAGGACAGAAAATTCACCCCTCCACTTT
len: 15; j_gene: TRBJ2-1; v_gene: TRBV3-1; d_gene: NA; abundance: few; CDR3aa: CASSQVGGRRNEQFF; CDR3nt: TGTGCCAGCAGCCAAGTGGGGGGGCGCAGGAATGAGCAGTTCTTC
len: 15; j_gene: TRBJ2-1; v_gene: TRBV15; d_gene: TRBD1; abundance: many; CDR3aa: CATSTPGQHYNEQFF; CDR3nt: TGTGCCACCAGCACCCCGGGACAGCATTACAATGAGCAGTTCTTC